The clone carrying this T cell receptor (beta chain) showed up many times. Amplification of TCR beta CDR3 regions used RNA as the template. First-round RT-PCR targeting the TCR CDR3 was performed with the HTBI primer set. TCRdb recomputed calls from the multiplex PCR reads with MiXCR, one row per CDR3 protein. The sample lists 300,000 to 450,000 distinct CDR3 sequences, 15% to 19% occurring once. Recently diagnosed hyperthyroidism of less than 2 months' duration affected patients aged 18 to 65. Each diagnosis was grounded in clinical symptoms, serum thyroxine and TRAb, thyroid ultrasound, and orbital computed tomography. The data stem from a study of T cells in Graves' hyperthyroidism and ophthalmopathy. The overall study: At initial diagnosis, before any treatment had begun, peripheral blood was obtained.

The V end was cut by 2 bases, the J end by 1 base, with 9 bases between. The CDR3 is made up of 15 amino acids. Per the germline V gene, CDR1 is SGHTS and CDR2 is YDEGEE. Sequencing was done on a sample of blood. The gene calls are TRBV5-8 and TRBJ2-2; possible D gene TRBD2, 5 bases. This receptor was identified in a woman aged 18 to 35 with Graves' hyperthyroidism that later progressed to Graves' ophthalmopathy. In DNA, the CDR3 is TGTGCCAGCAGCTTAAGCGGCCTGAACACCGGGGAGCTGTTTTTT. Residues: CASSLSGLNTGELFF.